Below, 2 T cell receptor beta chains from the same sample are listed, as sequenced in a study of CD8 T cells in Susac syndrome. Random hexamers were used to reverse transcribe roughly 0.5 to 1 ug of RNA. MiXCR was run by TCRdb on the immunoSEQ multiplex PCR reads, yielding one entry per CDR3 protein. The profile covers about 180,000 distinct CDR3 sequences, with approximately 95% appearing a single time and approximately 0.12% taken by the ten largest. The specimen was CD4+ T cells from PBMCs. Receptor source: a human donor with Susac syndrome.

This clonotype showed up just once. The chain couples TRBV20-1 to TRBJ2-7, with 13 positions matching TRBD2. The CDR3 is 16 amino acids. V was pared by 6 bases and J by 0 bases, with 8 bases of the junction left unmatched. CDR1 and CDR2 (germline): DFQATT, SNEGSKA (reference sequence). CDR3 sequence reads: CSAKGTSGMASYEQYF. The CDR3 region has the DNA TGCAGTGCCAAAGGGACTAGCGGGATGGCCTCCTACGAGCAGTACTTC.

V usage is TRBV12-3 or TRBV12-4 and J usage is TRBJ1-1, with a weak D call TRBD1 (6 bases). Between the trimmed V and J ends, which lost 6 bases and 1 base, there was a span of 12 bases. The CDR3 runs 14 residues. The CDR3 is CASSRGHQNTEAFF. CDR3 coding DNA: TGTGCCAGCAGCCGGGGACACCAGAACACTGAAGCTTTCTTT.